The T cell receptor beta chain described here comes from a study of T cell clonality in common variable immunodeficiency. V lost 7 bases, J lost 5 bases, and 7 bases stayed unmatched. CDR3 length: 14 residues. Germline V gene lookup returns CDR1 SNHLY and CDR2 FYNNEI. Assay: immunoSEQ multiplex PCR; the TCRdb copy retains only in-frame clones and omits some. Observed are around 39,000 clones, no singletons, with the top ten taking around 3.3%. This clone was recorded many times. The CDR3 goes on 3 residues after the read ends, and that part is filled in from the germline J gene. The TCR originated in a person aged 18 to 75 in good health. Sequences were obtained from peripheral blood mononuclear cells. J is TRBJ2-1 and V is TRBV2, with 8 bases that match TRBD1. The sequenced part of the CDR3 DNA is TGTGCCAGCACCCGGACAGGGACCCACAATGAG. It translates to CASTRTGTHNE. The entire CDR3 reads CASTRTGTHNEQFF. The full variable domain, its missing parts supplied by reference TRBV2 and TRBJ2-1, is EPEVTQTPSHQVTQMGQEVILRCVPISNHLYFYWYRQILGQKVEFLVSFYNNEISEKSEIFDDQFSVERPDGSNFTLKIRSTKLEDSAMYFCASTRTGTHNEQFFGPGTRLTVL.